These 23 T cell receptor beta chains were sequenced from one sample in a study of blood T cells in healthy people across ages. Combining a sample-barcoded 5' primer with a J-beta primer mix, a second PCR ran for 7 to 11 cycles. TCRdb re-analysed the 5' RACE reads in MiXCR, keeping a single row per CDR3 protein. This sample has 790,000 or so distinct CDR3 sequences, with around 50% found just once. Sequenced input: blood. The receptors come from a middle-aged man in good health.

The chain carries TRBV7-2 and TRBJ1-2, with TRBD1 identical over 7 bases. The germline gives CDR1 SGHTA, CDR2 FQGNSA. The J segment lost 4 bases and the V segment lost 5 bases, leaving 4 bases of the junction unmatched. The CDR3 totals 13 residues. CDR3 protein: CASSGQELYGYTF. The CDR3 DNA reads TGTGCCAGCAGCGGACAGGAGCTCTATGGCTACACCTTC.

The rearrangement joins TRBV27 to TRBJ1-1; 7 bases fit TRBD1. The junction had 5 bases not matched to a gene; V was cut back by 3 bases and J by 4 bases. Germline loops: CDR1 MNHEY, CDR2 SMNVEV (reference sequence). This CDR3 comprises 14 residues. The CDR3 here is CASSFDRDFTEAFF. In DNA form, the CDR3 reads TGTGCCAGCAGTTTTGACAGGGACTTCACTGAAGCTTTCTTT.

This chain joins TRBV18 and TRBJ2-7; D gene ambiguous. Germline lookup yields CDR1 KGHSH and CDR2 LQKENI. This CDR3 has 14 amino acids. V lost 2 bases, J lost 2 bases, and 10 bases lay in between. CDR3: CASSPKELTYEQYF. The CDR3 nucleotides are TGTGCCAGCTCACCAAAAGAGTTGACCTACGAGCAGTACTTC.

The chain uses TRBV29-1 and TRBJ2-1, with D perhaps given as TRBD1 or TRBD2 (5 bases each). The CDR3 runs to 17 residues. The germline V gene encodes CDR1 SQVTM and CDR2 ANQGSEA. V dropped 7 bases and J dropped 0 bases, with 22 bases sitting between them. The CDR3 reads CSARGTPELSSYNEQFF. The CDR3 region has the DNA TGCAGCGCTCGAGGGACGCCCGAATTAAGCTCCTACAATGAGCAGTTCTTC.

This clonotype was observed a handful of times. The chain has TRBV21-1 and TRBJ2-7; the listed D gene, TRBD1, was not tested against the DNA. TRBV21-1 counts as a pseudogene. The CDR3 runs to 14 residues. As DNA, the CDR3 is TGTGCCAGCAGCAAAGAGGGGGACAGATACGAGCAGTACTTC. Its translation is CASSKEGDRYEQYF.

The chain joins TRBV7-2 to TRBJ2-3; D ambiguous. The germline gives CDR1 SGHTA, CDR2 FQGNSA. This CDR3 comprises 16 residues. V lost 3 bases and J lost 0, with 13 bases in between. CDR3 sequence (DNA): TGTGCCAGCAGCTTGGGGTCGGGCGGCAGCACAGATACGCAGTATTTT. Its protein product is CASSLGSGGSTDTQYF.

This clonotype was seen only once. The V call is TRBV24-1, the J call TRBJ2-7; no clear D. The last part of the DNA fits TRBJ2-5 better; the J call may be wrong. Germline V gene sequence: CDR1 KGHDR, CDR2 SFDVKD. The CDR3 has 12 amino acids. The CDR3 region has the DNA TGTGCCACCAAGGACGCGGCGGAGACCCAGTACTTC. Translating gives CATKDAAETQYF.

This sequence joins TRBV9 and TRBJ2-7; D not certain. CDR1 is SGDLS, CDR2 YYNGEE, per germline. CDR3 length: 15 amino acids. V was clipped by 3 bases and J by 4 bases, with 17 bases between them. CDR3 bases: TGTGCCAGCAGCGACTCCCCTACGACCGGATACGAGCAGTACTTC. It codes for CASSDSPTTGYEQYF.

This clonotype was counted only a few times. The rearrangement links TRBV28 to TRBJ2-3; 7 bases are a match to TRBD2. Germline CDR1 is MDHEN and CDR2 is SYDVKM. J gave up 1 base and V 9 bases, and 10 bases lay outside the gene matches. The CDR3 loop spans 15 amino acids. The CDR3 DNA follows: TGTGCCAGTTCAGAACAGCGGGGCGGCACAGATACGCAGTATTTT. This codes for CASSEQRGGTDTQYF.

This sequence joins TRBV24-1 and TRBJ2-1; TRBD1 matches 10 bases. CDR3 length: 18 residues. Germline V gives CDR1 KGHDR, CDR2 SFDVKD. V was clipped by 5 bases and J by 3 bases; unmatched bases: 12. The DNA of the CDR3 is TGTGCCACCAGTGCAAGTCTAGGGGACAGGGGTAGCTACAATGAGCAGTTCTTC. Translation gives CATSASLGDRGSYNEQFF.

The CDR3 is CASSQYGEQYF. In DNA form, the CDR3 reads TGTGCCAGCAGCCAGTACGGAGAGCAGTACTTC. The chain has TRBV14 and TRBJ2-7; D is unclear. The CDR3 is 11 amino acids. Trimming pared 3 bases from V and 7 bases from J, leaving 7 bases between. CDR1 and CDR2 from the germline V gene are SGHDN and FVKESK.

V usage is TRBV6-6 and J usage is TRBJ1-2; 7 bases fit TRBD1. V shed 7 bases and J 4 bases; nucleotides not matched to a gene: 6. Germline CDR1 MNHNY, CDR2 SVGAGI (reference sequence). There are 13 residues in the CDR3. CDR3 loop: CASIGGQAYGYTF. As DNA, the CDR3 is TGTGCCAGCATAGGCGGACAGGCCTATGGCTACACCTTC.

CDR3 in amino acids: CASSEGLAGTKNIQYF. The CDR3 DNA reads as TGTGCCAGCAGCGAAGGACTAGCGGGGACCAAAAACATTCAGTACTTC. V is TRBV5-6 and J is TRBJ2-4, with 12 bases aligning to TRBD2. The length of the CDR3 is 16 residues. Germline CDR1 and CDR2: SGHDT and YYEEEE. The V and J ends lost 4 bases and 2 bases, in that order; junction bases with no gene match: 4. The full variable domain, in which reference TRBV5-6 and TRBJ2-4 provide the parts outside the CDR3, is DAGVTQSPTHLIKTRGQQVTLRCSPKSGHDTVSWYQQALGQGPQFIFQYYEEEERQRGNFPDRFSGHQFPNYSSELNVNALLLGDSALYLCASSEGLAGTKNIQYFGAGTRLSVL.

The chain employs TRBV19 and TRBJ1-4; D unclear. This CDR3 spans 12 amino acids. The germline CDR1 and CDR2 sequences are LNHDA and SQIVND (reference sequence). V lost 5 bases, J lost 10 bases, and 11 bases lay in between. Written as DNA, the CDR3 is TGTGCCAGTAGTTCCCCCCGTAGAAAACTGTTTTTT. It translates to CASSSPRRKLFF.

The rearrangement joins TRBV3-1 to TRBJ2-5; 8 bases line up with TRBD1. The CDR3 loop spans 15 amino acids. Germline values: CDR1 LGHDT, CDR2 YNNKEL (reference sequence). Trimming cost V 0 bases and J 5 bases; bases outside gene matches: 5. CDR3: CASSQDYGTGETQYF. In DNA form, the CDR3 reads TGTGCCAGCAGCCAAGATTATGGGACAGGCGAGACCCAGTACTTC.

The chain recombines TRBV28 with TRBJ2-2, with a weak D call TRBD2 (5 bases). CDR3 size: 11 residues. Germline V gene sequence: CDR1 MDHEN, CDR2 SYDVKM. The ends were cut back, 6 bases at V and 6 bases at J, with 5 bases in the middle. The CDR3 nucleotides are TGTGCCAGCAGGGACTCCGGGGAGCTGTTTTTT. Encoded protein: CASRDSGELFF.

The J gene is TRBJ1-1, the V gene TRBV12-3 or TRBV12-4, with D hard to call. Trimming took 2 bases from V and 0 from J, leaving 7 bases between them. The CDR3 totals 14 residues. The CDR3 here is CASSLMELNTEAFF. The CDR3 bases are TGTGCCAGCAGTTTAATGGAGTTGAACACTGAAGCTTTCTTT.

This chain connects TRBV11-1 to TRBJ2-7; 8 positions agree with TRBD2. The J call is uncertain, as TRBJ2-4 better fits the DNA end. The CDR3 has 13 amino acids. Germline assignment: CDR1 SGHAT and CDR2 FQDESV (reference sequence). The CDR3, as DNA: TGTGCCAGCAGCTCGGGGGGGCAGAACATTCAGTACTTC. Encoded protein: CASSSGGQNIQYF.

V is TRBV7-2 and J is TRBJ2-1; possibly TRBD1 or TRBD2 for D (5 bases each). Germline lookup yields CDR1 SGHTA and CDR2 FQGNSA. Trimming cost V 1 base and J 12 bases, with 7 bases left between them. The CDR3 runs to 11 residues. The chain's CDR3 is CASSLVGGQFF. The CDR3 nucleotides read TGTGCCAGCAGCTTAGTTGGGGGGCAGTTCTTC.

This chain uses TRBV20-1 with TRBJ2-3; TRBD2 aligns across 12 bases. J lost 5 bases, V lost 2 bases, and 2 bases had no gene match. The CDR3 is 14 amino acids. CDR1 is DFQATT and CDR2 is SNEGSKA in the germline V gene (reference sequence). In DNA form, the CDR3 reads TGCAGTGCTAGACTAGCGGGAGGGGTAGATACGCAGTATTTT. Translating gives CSARLAGGVDTQYF.

The chain couples TRBV5-1 to TRBJ1-4, with a weak D call TRBD1 (5 bases). The V gene's germline CDR1 is SGHRS and CDR2 YFSETQ. The CDR3 contains 15 residues. V lost 0 bases to trimming and J lost 2 bases, with 8 bases between them. CDR3 sequence (DNA): TGCGCCAGCAGCTTGGAAGGGGAGACTAATGAAAAACTGTTTTTT. Amino acids: CASSLEGETNEKLFF.

This clonotype appeared many times. V gene TRBV7-2 combines with J gene TRBJ2-3; TRBD2 matches 12 bases. The V and J ends lost 5 bases and 2 bases, in that order; junction bases with no gene match: 5. Germline V gene lookup returns CDR1 SGHTA and CDR2 FQGNSA. The CDR3 has 16 amino acids. The DNA of the CDR3 is TGTGCCAGCAGCACAGGGACTAGCGGGTCCACAGATACGCAGTATTTT. It codes for CASSTGTSGSTDTQYF.

This clonotype is a singleton in its sample. The genes are TRBV27 and TRBJ2-4; 9 positions match TRBD1. The junction had 13 bases not matched to a gene; V was cut back by 5 bases and J by 8 bases. CDR1 is MNHEY, CDR2 SMNVEV, per germline (reference sequence). The CDR3 runs to 16 residues. CDR3 sequence reads: CASSASTGGIWDIQYF. The DNA of the CDR3 is TGTGCCAGCAGTGCGTCTACAGGGGGCATATGGGACATTCAGTACTTC.